This T cell receptor (beta chain) was identified in a study of blood T cell repertoires in COVID-19. The V segment lost 1 base and the J segment 6 bases; nucleotides outside the gene matches: 3. Germline V gene lookup returns CDR1 SQVTM and CDR2 ANQGSEA. The CDR3 extends over 13 amino acids. As originally analysed: Nucleated cell counts were estimated from reference gene primer amplification. TCRdb's table, derived via immunoSEQ multiplex PCR, lists solely in-frame clones and lacks some. That table gives V, J and clone size, and the DNA gave D and trimming. In the table there are 650,000 to 800,000 clones, around 90% of which are singletons.

This rearrangement joins TRBV29-1 to TRBJ1-2; TRBD1 aligns across 9 bases. The sequence was collected from a woman younger than 35 with acute or convalescent COVID-19. Specimen: peripheral blood. For the CDR3, the DNA is TGCAGCGTTGAAGGGACAGGGGCGGATGGCTACACCTTC. As protein: CSVEGTGADGYTF.